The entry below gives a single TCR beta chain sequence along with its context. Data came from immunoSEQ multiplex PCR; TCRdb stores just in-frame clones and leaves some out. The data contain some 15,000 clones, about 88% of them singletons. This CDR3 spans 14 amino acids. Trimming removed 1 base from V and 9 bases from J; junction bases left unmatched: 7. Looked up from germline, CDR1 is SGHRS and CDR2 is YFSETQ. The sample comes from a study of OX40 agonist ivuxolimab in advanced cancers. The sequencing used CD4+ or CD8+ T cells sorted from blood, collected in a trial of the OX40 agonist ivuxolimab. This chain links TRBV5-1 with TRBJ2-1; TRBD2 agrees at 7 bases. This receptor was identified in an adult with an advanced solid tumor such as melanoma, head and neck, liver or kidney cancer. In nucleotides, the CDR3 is TGCGCCAGCAGCTTGCAGACGGGAGGTGGTGAGCAGTTCTTC. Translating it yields CASSLQTGGGEQFF.